These T cell receptor beta chains were read from a single sample in a study of technical replicates of blood from several donors. Sequencing was performed with immunoSEQ multiplex PCR; in TCRdb, only in-frame clones are kept and a portion is missing. This table holds approximately 95,000 clones, approximately 96% found once. The specimen was T cells isolated from PBMCs. These receptors were obtained from a human donor in good health. CDR3s include the opening cysteine and the closing phenylalanine or tryptophan. D genes are given only for firm matches. Some rows have no size entry. The others give once, few or many, or a class for an expanded clone.

d_call | clone_size | j_call | v_call | cdr3_nt | cdr3_aa
NA | NA | TRBJ2-3 | TRBV6-6 | TGTGCCAGCAGTTACATGGCCGGGAGCACAGATACGCAGTATTTT | CASSYMAGSTDTQYF
NA | NA | TRBJ2-7 | TRBV27 | TGTGCCAGCAGTTTAAGCCCGGGGACACCCGTGGCAGAGCAGTACTTC | CASSLSPGTPVAEQYF
NA | NA | TRBJ1-2 | TRBV25-1 | TGTGCCAGCAGTGAATGGCCTACGGGTGGCTACACCTTC | CASSEWPTGGYTF
NA | NA | TRBJ1-2 | TRBV2 | TGTGCCAGCAGTGTGTCAGGGCTGAATTTCGGTGGCTACACCTTC | CASSVSGLNFGGYTF
TRBD2 | once | TRBJ2-2 | TRBV19 | TGTGCCAGTTTCTCCTCCGCCTCTAGCGGGAGATACACCGGGGAGCTGTTTTTT | CASFSSASSGRYTGELFF
NA | NA | TRBJ1-2 | TRBV16 | TGTGCCAGCAGCGGCGGCGAATATGGCTACACCTTC | CASSGGEYGYTF
TRBD1 | NA | TRBJ1-2 | TRBV10-3 | TGTGCCACCCTAGGACAGGATTCTGGCTACACCTTC | CATLGQDSGYTF
NA | once | TRBJ1-5 | TRBV4-3 | TGCGCCAGCAGCCAAGATACCCAGGGGTATCAGCCCCAGCATTTT | CASSQDTQGYQPQHF
NA | once | TRBJ2-3 | TRBV18 | TGTGCCAGCTCACCAAGGCAGGGAACAGATACGCAGTATTTT | CASSPRQGTDTQYF
TRBD2 | NA | TRBJ2-1 | TRBV5-1 | TGCGCCAGCAGCTTGGACCTAGCGGGAGTGCCCCTCGGTGAGCAGTTCTTC | CASSLDLAGVPLGEQFF
NA | NA | TRBJ2-1 | TRBV29-1 | TGCAGCGTTTCCAGGGATAGAGAGCAGTTCTTC | CSVSRDREQFF
TRBD1 | NA | TRBJ2-7 | TRBV7-3 | TGTGCCAGCAGCTCTTCGTTAGGGGGCGGAGGCGAGCAGTACTTC | CASSSSLGGGGEQYF
NA | NA | TRBJ2-1 | TRBV9 | TGTGCCAGCAGCGAACCGGGTTCCTACAATGAGCAGTTCTTC | CASSEPGSYNEQFF
NA | NA | TRBJ1-2 | TRBV27 | TGTGCCAGGACCTTGTCAGGCTCCTATGGCTACACCTTC | CARTLSGSYGYTF
TRBD2 | NA | TRBJ2-3 | TRBV5-5 | TGTGCCAGCAGCTACCAGAGAGCGGGGGGCACAGATACGCAGTATTTT | CASSYQRAGGTDTQYF
TRBD2 | NA | TRBJ2-7 | TRBV2 | TGTGCCAGCCGAGGACTAGCGGGAGTATCTATCTACGAGCAGTACTTC | CASRGLAGVSIYEQYF
TRBD2 | NA | TRBJ2-7 | TRBV28 | TGTGCCAGCAGTTGGACTAGATCTTACGAGCAGTACTTC | CASSWTRSYEQYF
NA | NA | TRBJ1-2 | TRBV6-5 | TGTGCCAGCAGTTACCCTACAGGGAAACGTGGCTACACCTTC | CASSYPTGKRGYTF
NA | NA | TRBJ2-1 | TRBV7-6 | TGTGCCAGCAGCCCACAGGGACGCCACAATGAGCAGTTCTTC | CASSPQGRHNEQFF
TRBD2 | NA | TRBJ2-2 | TRBV6-4 | TGTGCCAGCAGTGGGACTAGCACCGGGGAGCTGTTTTTT | CASSGTSTGELFF
NA | NA | TRBJ2-5 | TRBV25-1 | TGTGCCAGCAGTGATGAGCCGGGGACCCAGTACTTC | CASSDEPGTQYF
NA | NA | TRBJ1-4 | TRBV4-3 | TGCGCCAGCAGCCATGAGGTTAATGAAAAACTGTTTTTT | CASSHEVNEKLFF
TRBD1 | NA | TRBJ2-3 | TRBV9 | TGTGCCAGCAGCGACACAGGGGGCACAGATACGCAGTATTTT | CASSDTGGTDTQYF
NA | NA | TRBJ2-7 | TRBV28 | TGTGCCAGCAGTTTAAACGGGCAGGGCGTCTACGAGCAGTACTTC | CASSLNGQGVYEQYF
TRBD2 | NA | TRBJ2-1 | TRBV6-5 | TGTGCCAGCAGTTACACGACTAGCGGGATTTTCTATGAGCAGTTCTTC | CASSYTTSGIFYEQFF
TRBD1 | NA | TRBJ1-2 | TRBV19 | TGTGCCAGTAGTGTTGACAGGGACTATGGCTACACCTTC | CASSVDRDYGYTF
NA | NA | TRBJ1-1 | TRBV11-2 | TGTGCCAGCAGCCCTCTTAGATTCGACAGTTATAACACTGAAGCTTTCTTT | CASSPLRFDSYNTEAFF
TRBD1 | NA | TRBJ1-2 | TRBV7-9 | TGTGCCAGCAGCTTCGCTGGGGACAGAGCTAACTATGGCTACACCTTC | CASSFAGDRANYGYTF
TRBD1 | NA | TRBJ2-7 | TRBV7-8 | TGTGCCAGCAGCTTAGCAGTAGGGACAGGGTATGAGCAGTACTTC | CASSLAVGTGYEQYF
TRBD1 | NA | TRBJ1-4 | TRBV11-3 | TGTGCCAGCACCGGACAGGGTGCAAAACTGTTTTTT | CASTGQGAKLFF
NA | NA | TRBJ1-1 | TRBV28 | TGTGCCAGCGGTGCAGGGAACACTGAAGCTTTCTTT | CASGAGNTEAFF
NA | NA | TRBJ2-7 | TRBV7-2 | TGTGCCAGCAGCTTAGTCGCGGGTAACTCCTACGAGCAGTACTTC | CASSLVAGNSYEQYF
TRBD2 | once | TRBJ2-7 | TRBV18 | TGTGCCAGCTCACCACGAGCGGGAGAATACGAGCAGTACTTC | CASSPRAGEYEQYF
NA | NA | TRBJ1-4 | TRBV2 | TGTGCCAGCAGTGAAAGGGGTCAGCCTAATGAAAAACTGTTTTTT | CASSERGQPNEKLFF
NA | once | TRBJ2-5 | TRBV14 | TGTGCCAGCAGCCAAGGGTGGGCCAGTCAAGAGACCCAGTACTTC | CASSQGWASQETQYF